This T cell receptor (beta chain) was identified during a study of T-cell reconstitution after alpha-beta-depleted transplantation in children (dated by TCRdb to 2016 to 2018). Study-wide context: Using TCR repertoire profiling, the study followed T-cell immune reconstitution in a quantitative way in children after TCRalphabeta/CD19-depleted allogeneic hematopoietic cell transplantation.

This clonotype was observed a few times. Which antigen it targets is not known. Qualities for individual bases were not recorded, and no much larger clone is one base off. The library was produced with PCR. The instrument was an Illumina HiSeq 2500. Molecular barcoding was employed in the preparation of TCR libraries, with unique molecular identifiers being used to normalize TCRbeta repertoire quantification. TCRdb handled the public reads itself, with Q25 trimming in fastp and clone calling in MiXCR, and kept productive beta chains. Each CDR3 protein appears once, grouped with its most common genes and DNA. This sample is represented by approximately 490,000 distinct CDR3 sequences; roughly an eighth of them were singletons. Of the sample, under 7% is held by the ten largest clones. Looking up the germline V gene yields CDR1 SGHTA and CDR2 FQGNSA. V loses 1 base at its end and J loses 15 bases; junction bases beyond the gene matches: 6. Including cysteine and phenylalanine, the CDR3 has 12 amino acids. Kept here is only the CDR3 DNA, which spans 36 bases and is read in frame from base 1.

The sample consisted of PBMCs from the stem cell graft donor, taken from the stem cell graft. The receptor comes from a human donor who donated a stem cell graft to a child with combined immunodeficiency. The chain links TRBV7-2 with TRBJ2-4; 7 middle bases align to TRBD1. CDR3 loop: CASSLEDRRMYF. The nucleotides are TGTGCCAGCAGCTTAGAGGACAGGAGGATGTACTTC.